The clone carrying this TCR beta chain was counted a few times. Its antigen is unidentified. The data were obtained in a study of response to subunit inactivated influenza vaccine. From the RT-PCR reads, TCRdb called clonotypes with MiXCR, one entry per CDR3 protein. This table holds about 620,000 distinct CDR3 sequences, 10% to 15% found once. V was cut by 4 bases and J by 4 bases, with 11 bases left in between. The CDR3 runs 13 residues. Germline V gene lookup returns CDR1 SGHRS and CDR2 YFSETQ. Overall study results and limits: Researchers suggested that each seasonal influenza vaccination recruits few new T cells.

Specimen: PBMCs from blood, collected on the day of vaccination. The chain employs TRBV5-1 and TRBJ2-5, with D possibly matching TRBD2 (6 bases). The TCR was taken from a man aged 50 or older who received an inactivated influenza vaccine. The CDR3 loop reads CASSTDYRETQYF. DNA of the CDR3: TGCGCCAGCAGCACGGACTACCGAGAGACCCAGTACTTC.